This TCR beta chain is drawn from a study of blood T cells in healthy people across ages (dated by TCRdb to the mid-2010s). A note on the overall study: Template switching captured roughly one uniquely barcoded TCR beta cDNA molecule per two T cells in model experiments. Using the same blood draw, the study looked at two additional independent replicas of 1 million unique cDNA reads for two donors, one aged 18 to 30 and the other aged 80 or older. To avoid experimental bias, donors of different ages were spread randomly across the sequencing lanes. The donors were divided into four age groups: young (average approximately 17 years), middle-aged (approximately 42), aged (62) and long-lived (roughly 82). Using deep sequencing normalized with unique cDNA molecular identifiers, the study measured how TCR beta repertoire diversity changes with age. Findings and caveats that apply to the study as a whole: Total diversity estimates from one million sequenced T cells were considered lower bounds and underestimates. The CMV infection status of donors was not known, potentially confounding age-related changes in expanded clonotypes. Conclusive comparison of naive and antigen-experienced compartments was prevented by the profiling of bulk unsorted PBMCs. A strong correlation was found between observed TCR beta diversity and the percentage of naive T cells measured by flow cytometry. Compared with the aged group, the long-lived group had more naive CD4+ T cells, fewer expanded clones and increased TCR diversity, a pattern suggesting age selection. As age increased, observed TCR beta diversity per million T cells dropped in a roughly linear way, and a significant reduction was already evident by age 40.

Receptor amplification or capture employed 5' RACE. The sample was run on an Illumina HiSeq 2500. The second PCR ran for roughly 7 to 11 cycles and used a J-beta primer mix along with a sample-barcoded 5' primer. Each TCR beta cDNA molecule received a unique molecular identifier from a template-switch 5' adaptor carrying 12 random nucleotides. Each sample yielded at least 2.5 million CDR3-containing paired-end reads. First-strand cDNA was synthesized from all RNA with the Mint cDNA synthesis kit, primed by a TRBC-specific oligonucleotide. After uracil-DNA glycosylase treatment, a first 18-cycle PCR used universal primers M1SS and BC2_uni_R on all cDNA. As for the original processing: For normalization, 1 million high-quality reads were randomly selected from each sample, with every read carrying a distinct molecular identifier. Instead of being binned into consensus sequences, reads that shared molecular identifiers were thrown out. CDR3 identification, clonotype clustering and error correction used MiTCR with a Q25 quality threshold and the strictest error-elimination algorithm. A nonparametric unseen species model with Euler transformation was used to estimate a lower bound on total TCR beta diversity. The raw public data were reprocessed by TCRdb itself: fastp quality trimming at Q25, MiXCR clonotype calling, in-frame beta chains only. Rows are combined by CDR3 protein, so each entry shows the most common genes and DNA. The V and J calls come from TCRdb's annotation, not from the publication. The sample profile shows about 1,000,000 distinct CDR3 sequences; 45% of them were found once. Clones ranked in the top ten supply 18% of the sample.

This clonotype was seen more than once but under ten times. Its cognate antigen has yet to be identified. There are no base qualities to consult, and no much larger clone falls within one base. Systemically healthy Caucasian individuals from Russia, approximately 39 in total and aged about 6 to 100 years, were included as donors. Roughly 10 milliliters of peripheral blood were collected from each donor into EDTA-treated Vacutainer tubes. PBMCs were isolated by Ficoll-Paque density-gradient centrifugation, with at least 6.5 million obtained per sample. Total RNA, at least 6 micrograms per sample, was extracted from PBMCs with Trizol reagent. Naive CD45RAhigh/CD27high T cell percentages were measured by flow cytometry on a PBMC aliquot from every donor. For CDR1 and CDR2, the germline V gene lists MDHEN and SYDVKM. For this chain, trimming is 7 bases at the V end and 6 bases at the J end, and the number of junction bases without a gene match is 13. Including cysteine and phenylalanine, the CDR3 has 16 amino acids. Only CDR3 DNA is held: 48 bases, read in frame from base 1.

Material: blood. The sequence links TRBV28 to TRBJ2-5, with 11 middle bases fitting TRBD1. The sequence derives from a woman aged 55-69 years in good health. The CDR3: CASTRPRTGGSKTQYF. The DNA is as follows: TGTGCCAGCACTCGCCCCCGGACAGGGGGCTCTAAGACCCAGTACTTC.